The 7 T cell receptor beta chains reported below all come from one sample, sequenced in a study of long-term antiretroviral therapy in people with HIV. Researchers ran immunoSEQ v3.0 at survey level. Sequencing was performed with immunoSEQ multiplex PCR; in TCRdb, only in-frame clones are kept and a portion is missing. The sample shows roughly 28,000 clones, over 85% of them seen only once. Material: unsorted PBMCs, obtained 1.8 years after starting antiretroviral therapy. Receptor source: a woman aged 18 to 35 with HIV.

Here the CDR3 DNA reads TGTGCCACCCAGACTAGCGGGAGGCTTGAGCAGTTCTTC. The encoded protein is CATQTSGRLEQFF. V and J are TRBV15 and TRBJ2-1; 13 bases align to TRBD2. The CDR3 has 13 amino acids. Germline loops: CDR1 LNHNV, CDR2 YYDKDF (reference sequence). V lost 8 bases to trimming and J lost 9 bases; unmatched junction nucleotides: 4.

The chain links TRBV10-2 to TRBJ2-7; possibly TRBD2 for D (5 bases). The CDR3 is 12 residues long. V lost 4 bases and J 5 bases, leaving 9 bases between the germline ends. CDR1 is WSHSY and CDR2 is SAAADI in the germline V gene. CDR3 amino acids: CASSVRRNEQYF. For the CDR3, the DNA is TGCGCCAGCAGTGTAAGGAGGAACGAGCAGTACTTC.

The chain joins TRBV5-8 to TRBJ2-1; 12 bases line up with TRBD2. V gave up 5 bases and J gave up 0 bases; unmatched junction bases: 6. In germline, CDR1 is SGHTS, CDR2 YDEGEE. CDR3 length equals 17 residues. CDR3 sequence (DNA): TGTGCCAGCAGAAGGGGACTAGCGGGCGCCTCCTACAATGAGCAGTTCTTC. The encoded protein is CASRRGLAGASYNEQFF.

The chain carries TRBV28 and TRBJ2-7; no clear D. The germline gives CDR1 MDHEN, CDR2 SYDVKM. CDR3 size: 12 residues. Trimming took off 1 base at V and 7 bases at J, with 8 bases between the two ends. CDR3 loop: CASSLSPREQYF. CDR3 bases: TGTGCCAGCAGTTTATCCCCTAGAGAGCAGTACTTC.

The CDR3 sequence is CASSHTGLAGGPHEQFF. CDR3 nucleotides: TGCGCCAGCAGCCATACGGGACTAGCGGGAGGGCCCCATGAGCAGTTCTTC. The chain joins TRBV4-3 to TRBJ2-1; 16 nucleotides agree with TRBD2. The CDR3 has 17 residues. Germline CDR1 reads LGHNA; CDR2 reads YSLEER. J gave up 8 bases and V 3 bases, and 7 bases lay outside the gene matches.

The V call is TRBV9, the J call TRBJ2-2, with 8 bases identical to TRBD2. The CDR3 runs 18 residues. Trimming removed 2 bases from V and 5 bases from J; junction bases left unmatched: 14. CDR1 SGDLS and CDR2 YYNGEE come from the germline V gene. CDR3 sequence: CASSVSAGAGWDTGELFF. Here the CDR3 DNA reads TGTGCCAGCAGCGTCTCAGCGGGGGCGGGGTGGGATACCGGGGAGCTGTTTTTT.

The chain joins TRBV7-8 to TRBJ2-1; D is perhaps TRBD1 or TRBD2 (6 bases each). CDR3 length: 16 residues. Trimming removed 3 bases at V and 7 bases at J, with 19 bases between. CDR1 is SGHVS and CDR2 is FQNEAQ in the germline V gene. For the CDR3, the DNA is TGTGCCAGCAGCTTCAGTTCGGGGGCGAGGGCGAATGAGCAGTTCTTC. Its translation: CASSFSSGARANEQFF.